This is a list of T cell receptor beta chains from one sample in a study of blood T cell repertoires in COVID-19. TCRdb's table, derived via immunoSEQ multiplex PCR, lists solely in-frame clones and lacks some. Of 350,000 to 400,000 clones in the sample, around 89% were seen once. Material for sequencing was PBMCs or T cells enriched from blood (not recorded which). The receptor set was obtained from a woman younger than 45 with acute COVID-19. CDR3s include the opening cysteine and the closing phenylalanine or tryptophan. A D gene is named only where the DNA matches it firmly.

CDR3aa,CDR3nt,v_gene,j_gene,d_gene
CASSLAPGQGSEQYF,TGTGCCAGCAGCTTAGCCCCGGGACAGGGATCCGAGCAGTACTTC,TRBV7-9,TRBJ2-7,TRBD1
CIPVTEAFF,TGCATACCGGTCACTGAAGCTTTCTTT,TRBV20-1,TRBJ1-1,.
CASSTRLAAYEQYF,TGTGCCAGTAGTACTCGACTGGCCGCCTACGAGCAGTACTTC,TRBV19,TRBJ2-7,.
CASSKGHVADTQYF,TGTGCCAGCAGCAAGGGACATGTGGCAGATACGCAGTATTTT,TRBV6-4,TRBJ2-3,.
CASSQDQGRQYEAFF,TGTGCCAGCAGCCAAGATCAGGGGCGACAATACGAAGCTTTCTTT,TRBV4-2,TRBJ1-1,.
CASRSTGPVSPLHF,TGTGCCAGCAGGTCCACAGGGCCGGTTTCACCCCTCCACTTT,TRBV6-5,TRBJ1-6,.
CASSRLQGALGYEQYF,TGTGCCAGCAGCCGCCTCCAGGGGGCACTGGGCTACGAGCAGTACTTC,TRBV14,TRBJ2-7,TRBD1
CASSQDPQGANVLTF,TGCGCCAGCAGCCAAGATCCCCAGGGGGCCAACGTCCTGACTTTC,TRBV4-1,TRBJ2-6,.
CASRDDGRVGGGGYTF,TGTGCCAGCAGGGACGACGGTCGTGTAGGAGGTGGTGGCTACACCTTC,TRBV9,TRBJ1-2,.
CSATPGNTIYF,TGCAGTGCCACTCCGGGAAACACCATATATTTT,TRBV20-1,TRBJ1-3,.
CASSLGTEPTGELFF,TGTGCCAGCAGCTTAGGTACAGAGCCCACCGGGGAGCTGTTTTTT,TRBV13,TRBJ2-2,.
CASSLAGTGEETQYF,TGCGCCAGCAGCTTGGCCGGGACAGGGGAAGAGACCCAGTACTTC,TRBV5-1,TRBJ2-5,TRBD1
CASSRPGLAGGYEQYF,TGTGCCAGCAGCCGACCGGGACTAGCGGGGGGGTACGAGCAGTACTTC,TRBV3-1/TRBV3-2,TRBJ2-7,TRBD2